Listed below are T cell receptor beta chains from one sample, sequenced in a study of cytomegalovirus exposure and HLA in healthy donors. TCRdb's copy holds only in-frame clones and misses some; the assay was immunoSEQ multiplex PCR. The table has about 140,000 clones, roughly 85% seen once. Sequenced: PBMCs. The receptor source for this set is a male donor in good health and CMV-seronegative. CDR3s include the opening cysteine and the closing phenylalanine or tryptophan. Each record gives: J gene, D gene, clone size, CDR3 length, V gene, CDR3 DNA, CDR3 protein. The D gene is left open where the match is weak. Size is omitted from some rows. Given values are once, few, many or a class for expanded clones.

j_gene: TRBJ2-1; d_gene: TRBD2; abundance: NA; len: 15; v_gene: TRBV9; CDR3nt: TGTGCCAGCAGCGTTAGCGGGGTAACCTACAACGAGCAGTTCTTC; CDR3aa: CASSVSGVTYNEQFF
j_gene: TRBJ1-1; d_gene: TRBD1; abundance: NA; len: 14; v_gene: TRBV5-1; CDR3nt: TGCGCCAGCAGCTTGGACAGGGGGGGGACTGAAGCTTTCTTT; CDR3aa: CASSLDRGGTEAFF
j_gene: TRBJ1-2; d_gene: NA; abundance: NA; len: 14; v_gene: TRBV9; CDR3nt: TGTGCCAGCAGCGAAACAGTGAACAACTATGGCTACACCTTC; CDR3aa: CASSETVNNYGYTF
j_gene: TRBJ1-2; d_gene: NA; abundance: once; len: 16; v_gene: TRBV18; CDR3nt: TGTGCCAGCTCACCGATGACAGGAACAATAAGCTATGGCTACACCTTC; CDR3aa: CASSPMTGTISYGYTF
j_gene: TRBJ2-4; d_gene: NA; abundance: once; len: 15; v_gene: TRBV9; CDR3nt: TGTGCCAGCAGCGTAGAGCCTATAGCCAAAAACATTCAGTACTTC; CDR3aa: CASSVEPIAKNIQYF
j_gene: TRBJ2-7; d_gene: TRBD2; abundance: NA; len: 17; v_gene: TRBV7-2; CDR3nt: TGTGCCAGCAGCTTAGGGACTAGCGGGGGCTTGGGGTCCGAGCAGTACTTC; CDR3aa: CASSLGTSGGLGSEQYF
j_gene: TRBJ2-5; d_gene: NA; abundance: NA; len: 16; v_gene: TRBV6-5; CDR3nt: TGTGCCAGCAGTTTAGGAGGGGAGCTGATTCAAGAGACCCAGTACTTC; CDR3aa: CASSLGGELIQETQYF
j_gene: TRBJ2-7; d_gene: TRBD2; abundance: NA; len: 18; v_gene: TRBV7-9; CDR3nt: TGTGCCAGCAGCACGGGACTAGCGGGGGGGCCCTTTATGTACGAGCAGTACTTC; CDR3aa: CASSTGLAGGPFMYEQYF
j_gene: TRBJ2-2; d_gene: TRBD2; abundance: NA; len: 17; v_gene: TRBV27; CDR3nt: TGTGCCAGCAGTTTACTAGCGGGAGGGGGGAACACCGGGGAGCTGTTTTTT; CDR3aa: CASSLLAGGGNTGELFF
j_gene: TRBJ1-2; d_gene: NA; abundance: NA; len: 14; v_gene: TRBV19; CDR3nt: TGTGCCAGTAGACCGACAGAAGCTCACTATGGCTACACCTTC; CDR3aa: CASRPTEAHYGYTF
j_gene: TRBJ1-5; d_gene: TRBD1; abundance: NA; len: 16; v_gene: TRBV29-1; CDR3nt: TGCAGCGTTATCATACAGGGGGTGAGTGACAATCAGCCCCAGCATTTT; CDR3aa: CSVIIQGVSDNQPQHF
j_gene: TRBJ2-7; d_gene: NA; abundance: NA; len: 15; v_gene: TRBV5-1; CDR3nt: TGCGCCAGCAGCCCGCACGAGGGATTCTCCTACGAGCAGTACTTC; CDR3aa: CASSPHEGFSYEQYF
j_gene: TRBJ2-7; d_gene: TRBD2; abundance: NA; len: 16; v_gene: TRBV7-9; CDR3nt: TGTGCCAGCAGCTTAATGTACGGGGGGATGGCTTACGAGCAGTACTTC; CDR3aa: CASSLMYGGMAYEQYF
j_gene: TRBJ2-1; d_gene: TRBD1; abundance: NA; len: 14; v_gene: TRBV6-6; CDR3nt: TGTGCCAGCAGTTACAGCACAGGGGTAAATGAGCAGTTCTTC; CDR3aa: CASSYSTGVNEQFF
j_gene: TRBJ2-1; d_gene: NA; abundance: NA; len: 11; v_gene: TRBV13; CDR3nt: TGTGCCAGCAGCAGCGGCAATGAGCAGTTCTTC; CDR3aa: CASSSGNEQFF
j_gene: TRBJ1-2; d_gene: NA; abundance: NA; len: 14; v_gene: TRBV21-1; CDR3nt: TGTGCCAGCAGTCAAACGGCAGCGGACTATGGCTACACCTTC; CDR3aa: CASSQTAADYGYTF
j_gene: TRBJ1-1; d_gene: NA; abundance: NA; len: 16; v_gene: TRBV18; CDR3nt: TGTGCCAGCTCACCACGACAGAACATCATGAACACTGAAGCTTTCTTT; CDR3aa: CASSPRQNIMNTEAFF
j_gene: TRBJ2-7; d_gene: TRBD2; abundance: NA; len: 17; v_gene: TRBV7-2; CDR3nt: TGTGCCAGCAGCCCTTACCGACTAGCGGGAGCTAGCTACGAGCAGTACTTC; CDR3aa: CASSPYRLAGASYEQYF
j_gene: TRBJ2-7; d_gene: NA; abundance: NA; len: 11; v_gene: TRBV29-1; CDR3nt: TGCAGCGTTAAGGGGGTCCACGAGCAGTACTTC; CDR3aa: CSVKGVHEQYF
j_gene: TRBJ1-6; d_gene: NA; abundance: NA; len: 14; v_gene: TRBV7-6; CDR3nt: TGTGCCAGCAGCCCCCGGGACACCGATTCACCCCTCCACTTT; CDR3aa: CASSPRDTDSPLHF
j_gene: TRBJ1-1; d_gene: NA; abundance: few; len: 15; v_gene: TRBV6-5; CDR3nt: TGTGCCAGCAGTTACCGCGACAGTTCTAACACTGAAGCTTTCTTT; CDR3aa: CASSYRDSSNTEAFF
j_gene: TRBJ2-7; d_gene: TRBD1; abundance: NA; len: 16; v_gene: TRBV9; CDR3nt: TGTGCCAGCAGCTCCGGTTCCGGGACAGGGGACTACGAGCAGTACTTC; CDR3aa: CASSSGSGTGDYEQYF
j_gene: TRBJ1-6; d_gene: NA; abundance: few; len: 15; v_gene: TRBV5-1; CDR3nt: TGCGCCAGCAGTGCCGACAGGAACTATAATTCACCCCTCCACTTT; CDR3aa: CASSADRNYNSPLHF
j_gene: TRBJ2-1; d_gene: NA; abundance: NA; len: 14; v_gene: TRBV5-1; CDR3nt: TGCGCCAGCAGCTTGTGGGGAGGTAACAATGAGCAGTTCTTC; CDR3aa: CASSLWGGNNEQFF
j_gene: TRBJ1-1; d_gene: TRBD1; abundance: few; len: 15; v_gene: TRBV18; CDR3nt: TGTGCCAGCTCACCACGGGCCGGGACAGGGCCTGAAGCTTTCTTT; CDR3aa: CASSPRAGTGPEAFF
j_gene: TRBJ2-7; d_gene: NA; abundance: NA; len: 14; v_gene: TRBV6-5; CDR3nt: TGTGCCAGCAGTTACGGGCAGGGTAACTACGAGCAGTACTTC; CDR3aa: CASSYGQGNYEQYF
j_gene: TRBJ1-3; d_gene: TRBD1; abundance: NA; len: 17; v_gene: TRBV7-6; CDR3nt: TGTGCCAGCAGCACAGGGACAGTCATAAGCTCTGGAAACACCATATATTTT; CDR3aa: CASSTGTVISSGNTIYF
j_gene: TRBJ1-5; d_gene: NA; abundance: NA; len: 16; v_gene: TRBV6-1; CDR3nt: TGTGCCAGCAGTGTCACTTCCGGGACAAGCAATCAGCCCCAGCATTTT; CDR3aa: CASSVTSGTSNQPQHF
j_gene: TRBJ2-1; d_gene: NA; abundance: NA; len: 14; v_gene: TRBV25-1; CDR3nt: TGTGCCAGCAGTAGCGGTGCTCCCTACAATGAGCAGTTCTTC; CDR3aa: CASSSGAPYNEQFF